This T cell receptor (beta chain) was recorded in a study of blood T cell repertoires in COVID-19. The repertoire was sequenced with immunoSEQ multiplex PCR; TCRdb's copy has only in-frame clones and lacks some. The table shows approximately 200,000 clones, with around 84% occurring only once. Per germline, CDR1 LGHDT and CDR2 YNNKEL (reference sequence). The CDR3 spans 17 residues. With V trimmed by 1 base and J by 1 base, 0 bases remained unmatched. Sequences were obtained from peripheral blood. The TCR was taken from an older woman who had recovered from COVID-19. V gene TRBV3-1 (or the pseudogene TRBV3-2) combines with J gene TRBJ2-2; TRBD2 matches 13 bases. CDR3 sequence: CASSQGTSGGNTGELFF. CDR3 in DNA: TGTGCCAGCAGCCAAGGGACTAGCGGGGGGAACACCGGGGAGCTGTTTTTT.